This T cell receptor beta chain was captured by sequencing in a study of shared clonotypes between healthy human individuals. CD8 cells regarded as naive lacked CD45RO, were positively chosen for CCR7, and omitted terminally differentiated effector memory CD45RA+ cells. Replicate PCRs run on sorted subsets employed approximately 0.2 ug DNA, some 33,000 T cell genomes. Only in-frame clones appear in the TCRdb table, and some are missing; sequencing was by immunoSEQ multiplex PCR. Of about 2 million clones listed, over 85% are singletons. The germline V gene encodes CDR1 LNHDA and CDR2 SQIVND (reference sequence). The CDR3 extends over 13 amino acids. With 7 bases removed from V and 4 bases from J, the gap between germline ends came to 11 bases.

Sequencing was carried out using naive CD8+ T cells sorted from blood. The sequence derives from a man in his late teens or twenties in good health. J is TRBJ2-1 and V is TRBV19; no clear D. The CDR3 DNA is TGTGCCAGTATTGGCGACATGTACAATGAGCAGTTCTTC. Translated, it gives CASIGDMYNEQFF. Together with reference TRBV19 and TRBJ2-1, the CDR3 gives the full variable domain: DGGITQSPKYLFRKEGQNVTLSCEQNLNHDAMYWYRQDPGQGLRLIYYSQIVNDFQKGDIAEGYSVSREKKESFPLTVTSAQKNPTAFYLCASIGDMYNEQFFGPGTRLTVL.